These 16 T cell receptor beta chains came from one sample sequenced in a study of identical twins. MiXCR was run by TCRdb on the 5' RACE reads, yielding one entry per CDR3 protein. This sample has approximately 680,000 distinct CDR3 sequences; 7% to 7.5% occur once, and the top ten carry about 1.6%. The same specimen was also included in a second study, on yellow fever vaccine responses in identical twins.

The sequenced material came from PBMCs. These receptors all come from a woman between 18 and 29 years old in good health.

The rearrangement uses TRBV28 and TRBJ1-5; D possibly corresponds to TRBD1 (5 bases). There are 18 residues in the CDR3. Germline V CDR1 and CDR2: MDHEN, SYDVKM. Trimming took 4 bases from V and 1 from J, leaving 20 bases between them. The CDR3 bases are TGTGCCAGCAGTTCTTATGGGGCGGGGGGTAGCAGCAATCAGCCCCAGCATTTT. This gives the protein CASSSYGAGGSSNQPQHF. The whole variable domain, remainder taken from reference TRBV28 and TRBJ1-5, is DVKVTQSSRYLVKRTGEKVFLECVQDMDHENMFWYRQDPGLGLRLIYFSYDVKMKEKGDIPEGYSVSREKKERFSLILESASTNQTSMYLCASSSYGAGGSSNQPQHFGDGTRLSIL.

This clonotype was seen ten or more times. The chain links TRBV5-1 to TRBJ2-1, with 8 bases that match TRBD2. CDR3 size: 14 residues. V dropped 1 base and J dropped 7; count of bases not matched to a gene: 4. Germline V lookup: CDR1 SGHRS, CDR2 YFSETQ. In DNA, the CDR3 is TGCGCCAGCAGCTTGCAGGGACTAGGAAATGAGCAGTTCTTC. Encoded protein: CASSLQGLGNEQFF. Based on the CDR3 plus reference TRBV5-1 and TRBJ2-1, the full variable domain is KAGVTQTPRYLIKTRGQQVTLSCSPISGHRSVSWYQQTPGQGLQFLFEYFSETQRNKGNFPGRFSGRQFSNSRSEMNVSTLELGDSALYLCASSLQGLGNEQFFGPGTRLTVL.

This clonotype has a count of ten or more. The genes are TRBV4-2 and TRBJ1-1, with TRBD1 matching over 9 bases. Looked up from germline, CDR1 is LGHNA and CDR2 is YNFKEQ. V was pared by 3 bases and J by 6 bases, with 8 bases of the junction left unmatched. CDR3 length: 15 residues. CDR3 sequence (DNA): TGTGCCAGCAGCCAGATACCGGGACAGGGCTCTGAAGCTTTCTTT. Protein product: CASSQIPGQGSEAFF.

This clonotype was recorded a few times. The chain recombines TRBV10-3 with TRBJ2-3; 13 bases match TRBD2. The CDR3 is 15 amino acids. Germline V gene lookup returns CDR1 ENHRY and CDR2 SYGVKD. V gave up 6 bases and J gave up 5 bases; unmatched junction bases: 5. CDR3: CAISRGLAGVDTQYF. For the CDR3, the DNA is TGTGCCATCAGCCGAGGACTAGCGGGAGTAGATACGCAGTATTTT.

This rearrangement joins TRBV14 to TRBJ1-2, with D uncertain. V was shortened by 1 base and J by 4 bases, with 10 bases between the two germline ends. The CDR3 runs to 14 residues. From germline, CDR1 is SGHDN and CDR2 FVKESK. The CDR3 protein is CASSQAYPGYGYTF. The CDR3 coding sequence is TGTGCCAGCAGCCAAGCTTACCCAGGCTATGGCTACACCTTC.

In this sample, this clonotype turned up many times. The gene calls are TRBV28 and TRBJ1-1; D ambiguous. CDR3 length: 13 residues. Germline loops: CDR1 MDHEN, CDR2 SYDVKM. Trimming shortened V by 10 bases and J by 3 bases, and 15 bases separated the two germline ends. The chain's CDR3 is CAIKLIADTEAFF. As DNA, the CDR3 is TGTGCCATCAAGCTCATAGCGGACACTGAAGCTTTCTTT.

The V and J genes are TRBV29-1 and TRBJ2-7; 7 nucleotides align to TRBD1. Germline assignment: CDR1 SQVTM and CDR2 ANQGSEA. The CDR3 spans 14 residues. The V and J ends lost 2 bases and 2 bases, in that order; junction bases with no gene match: 6. CDR3 sequence: CSVETGTEPYEQYF. The CDR3 nucleotides read TGCAGCGTTGAAACCGGGACAGAACCCTACGAGCAGTACTTC.

The gene calls are TRBV4-2 and TRBJ2-2, with D perhaps TRBD1 (6 bases). This CDR3 spans 16 amino acids. V was clipped by 8 bases and J by 4 bases, with 20 bases between them. Germline-derived CDR1 and CDR2 are LGHNA and YNFKEQ. CDR3 DNA sequence: TGTGCCAGCGGCCCCTGGCTACAGGGCCGCACCGGGGAGCTGTTTTTT. Its translation is CASGPWLQGRTGELFF.

Ten or more counts support this clonotype. V gene TRBV12-3 or TRBV12-4 combines with J gene TRBJ1-2, with 12 bases aligning to TRBD1. The CDR3 is 15 amino acids. V shed 5 bases and J 8 bases; nucleotides not matched to a gene: 9. CDR3 amino acids: CASSTAGTGGRGYTF. In nucleotides, the CDR3 is TGTGCCAGCAGTACGGCGGGGACAGGGGGCCGCGGCTACACCTTC.

V gene TRBV6-5 combines with J gene TRBJ2-7; either TRBD1 or TRBD2 may fit D (5 bases each). Trimming stripped 0 bases from V and 3 bases from J, with 9 bases between. Germline values: CDR1 MNHEY, CDR2 SVGAGI. The CDR3 is made up of 14 amino acids. Here the CDR3 reads CASSYSRGGYEQYF. The CDR3 coding sequence is TGTGCCAGCAGTTACTCCCGGGGCGGCTACGAGCAGTACTTC.

The chain recombines TRBV19 with TRBJ2-1, with D possibly TRBD2 on 6 matching bases. CDR1 and CDR2 from the germline V gene are LNHDA and SQIVND (reference sequence). CDR3 length: 14 amino acids. V shed 4 bases and J shed 12 bases, with 19 bases lying between them. In DNA, the CDR3 is TGTGCCAGTAGTACCTTTGCGGGGCTAGTTGGGCAGTTCTTC. Translation: CASSTFAGLVGQFF.

In this sample, this clonotype turned up many times. V usage is TRBV28 and J usage is TRBJ1-1; 8 bases are a match to TRBD1. The CDR3 is made up of 15 amino acids. CDR1 MDHEN and CDR2 SYDVKM come from the germline V gene. V shed 4 bases and J 8 bases; nucleotides not matched to a gene: 12. DNA of the CDR3: TGTGCCAGCAGTTCCCCCTCGACAGGGGAGAAAGAAGCTTTCTTT. Its translation is CASSSPSTGEKEAFF. The full variable domain, in which reference TRBV28 and TRBJ1-1 provide the parts outside the CDR3, is DVKVTQSSRYLVKRTGEKVFLECVQDMDHENMFWYRQDPGLGLRLIYFSYDVKMKEKGDIPEGYSVSREKKERFSLILESASTNQTSMYLCASSSPSTGEKEAFFGQGTRLTVV.

The rearrangement links TRBV5-1 to TRBJ1-5, with 7 nucleotides matching TRBD1. V gave up 3 bases and J gave up 2 bases; unmatched junction bases: 5. Germline assignment: CDR1 SGHRS and CDR2 YFSETQ. There are 15 residues in the CDR3. CDR3 bases: TGCGCCAGCAGCTCCGATGGACAGGGCAATCAGCCCCAGCATTTT. This translates into CASSSDGQGNQPQHF.

The chain links TRBV12-3 or TRBV12-4 to TRBJ1-4, with 9 nucleotides matching TRBD1. V lost 4 bases to trimming and J lost 8 bases; unmatched junction nucleotides: 8. The CDR3 loop spans 15 amino acids. The CDR3 spells CASSWGDREAEKLFF. The CDR3 region has the DNA TGTGCCAGCAGTTGGGGGGACAGGGAGGCGGAAAAACTGTTTTTT.

This clonotype was seen at least ten times. The genes are TRBV12-3 or TRBV12-4 and TRBJ1-4, with D maybe TRBD1 (6 bases). Trimming pared 5 bases from V and 3 bases from J, leaving 13 bases between. The length of the CDR3 is 15 residues. CDR3 in DNA: TGTGCCAGCAGTCCTCACAGGGTAGCTAATGAAAAACTGTTTTTT. Its protein product is CASSPHRVANEKLFF.

This clonotype has a count of ten or more. This sequence joins TRBV10-1 and TRBJ1-4; D not certain. The CDR3 runs to 14 residues. Trimming left V 4 bases short and J 2 bases short, with 8 bases between. The germline CDR1 and CDR2 sequences are WNHNN and SYGVQD (reference sequence). The CDR3 DNA follows: TGCGCCAGCAGTGCTGGTCGGACTAATGAAAAACTGTTTTTT. Translating it yields CASSAGRTNEKLFF.